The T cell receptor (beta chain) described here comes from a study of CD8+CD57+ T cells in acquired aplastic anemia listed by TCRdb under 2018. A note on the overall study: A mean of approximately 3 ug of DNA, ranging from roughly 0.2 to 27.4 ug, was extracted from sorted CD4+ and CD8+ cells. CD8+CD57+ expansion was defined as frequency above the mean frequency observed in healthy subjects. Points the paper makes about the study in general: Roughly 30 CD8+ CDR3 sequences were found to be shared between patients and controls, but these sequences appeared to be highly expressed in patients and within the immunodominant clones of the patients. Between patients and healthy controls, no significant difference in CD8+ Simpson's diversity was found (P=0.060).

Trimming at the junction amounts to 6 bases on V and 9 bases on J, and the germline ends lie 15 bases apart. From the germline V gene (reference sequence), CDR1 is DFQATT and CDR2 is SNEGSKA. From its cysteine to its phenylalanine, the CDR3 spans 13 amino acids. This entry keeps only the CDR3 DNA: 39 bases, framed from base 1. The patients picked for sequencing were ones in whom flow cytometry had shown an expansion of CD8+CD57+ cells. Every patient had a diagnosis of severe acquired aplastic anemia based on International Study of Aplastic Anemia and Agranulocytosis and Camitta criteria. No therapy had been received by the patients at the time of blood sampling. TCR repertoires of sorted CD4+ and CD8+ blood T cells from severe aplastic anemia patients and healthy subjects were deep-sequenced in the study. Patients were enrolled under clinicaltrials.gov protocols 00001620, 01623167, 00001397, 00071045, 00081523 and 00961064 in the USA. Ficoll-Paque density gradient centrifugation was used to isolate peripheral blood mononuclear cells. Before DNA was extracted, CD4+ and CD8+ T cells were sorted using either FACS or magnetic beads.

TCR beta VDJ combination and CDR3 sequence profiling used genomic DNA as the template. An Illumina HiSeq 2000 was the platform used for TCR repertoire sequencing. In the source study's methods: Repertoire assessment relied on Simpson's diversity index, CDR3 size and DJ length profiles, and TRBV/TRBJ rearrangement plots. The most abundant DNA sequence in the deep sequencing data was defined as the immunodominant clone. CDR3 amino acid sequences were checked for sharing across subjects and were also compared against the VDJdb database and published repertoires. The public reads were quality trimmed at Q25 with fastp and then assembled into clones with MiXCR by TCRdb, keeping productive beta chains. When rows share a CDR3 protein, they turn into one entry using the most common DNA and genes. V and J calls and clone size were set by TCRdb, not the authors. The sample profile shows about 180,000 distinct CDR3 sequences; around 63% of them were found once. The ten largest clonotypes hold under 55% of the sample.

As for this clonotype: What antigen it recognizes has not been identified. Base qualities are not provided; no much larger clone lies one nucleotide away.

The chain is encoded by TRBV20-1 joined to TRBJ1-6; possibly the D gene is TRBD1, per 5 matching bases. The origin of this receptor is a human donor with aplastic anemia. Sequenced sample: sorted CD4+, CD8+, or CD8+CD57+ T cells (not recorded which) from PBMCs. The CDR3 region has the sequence CSATRKGSSPLHF. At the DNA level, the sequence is TGCAGTGCCACCAGAAAGGGGAGTTCACCCCTCCACTTT.